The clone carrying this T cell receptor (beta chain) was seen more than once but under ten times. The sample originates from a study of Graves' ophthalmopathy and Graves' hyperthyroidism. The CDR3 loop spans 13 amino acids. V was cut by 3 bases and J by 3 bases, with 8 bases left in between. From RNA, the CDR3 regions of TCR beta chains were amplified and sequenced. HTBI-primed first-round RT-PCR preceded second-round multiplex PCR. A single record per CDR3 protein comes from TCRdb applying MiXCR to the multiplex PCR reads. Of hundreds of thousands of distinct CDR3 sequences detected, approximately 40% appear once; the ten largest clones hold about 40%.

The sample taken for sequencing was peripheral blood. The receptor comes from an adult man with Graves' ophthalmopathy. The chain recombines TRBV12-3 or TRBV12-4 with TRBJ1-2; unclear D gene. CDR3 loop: CASSFSRDYGYTF. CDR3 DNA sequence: TGTGCCAGCAGTTTTTCCAGAGACTATGGCTACACCTTC.